One sample yielded the 13 T cell receptor beta chains listed below, sequenced in a study of T cell responses to AZD1222 COVID-19 vaccine. The assay was immunoSEQ multiplex PCR, and TCRdb's table has in-frame clones only and misses some. The data hold fewer than 200,000 clones, with approximately 92% observed a single time. Source: peripheral blood, taken on day 0 of AZD1222 vaccination. The receptors here all came from an adult in good health.

The chain is built from TRBV18 and TRBJ2-5, with D hard to call. The V and J ends lost 1 base and 3 bases respectively, with 6 bases between them. CDR1 is KGHSH, CDR2 LQKENI, per germline. This CDR3 comprises 13 residues. The CDR3 loop reads CASSPLSEETQYF. CDR3 DNA sequence: TGTGCCAGCTCACCACTCAGCGAAGAGACCCAGTACTTC. The full variable domain, rest sourced from reference TRBV18 and TRBJ2-5, is NAGVMQNPRHLVRRRGQEARLRCSPMKGHSHVYWYRQLPEEGLKFMVYLQKENIIDESGMPKERFSAEFPKEGPSILRIQQVVRGDSAAYFCASSPLSEETQYFGPGTRLLVL.

This clone was observed a few times. V is TRBV6-1 and J is TRBJ1-1; 7 positions agree with TRBD1. Germline CDR1 MNHNS, CDR2 SASEGT. Trimming at V came to 3 bases and at J to 0 bases, leaving 4 bases not matched to a gene. This CDR3 has 15 amino acids. The CDR3 DNA sequence: TGTGCCAGCAGTGACCCGGGACAGATGAACACTGAAGCTTTCTTT. Its translation is CASSDPGQMNTEAFF.

The chain is built from TRBV7-2 and TRBJ1-4, with TRBD1 matching 10 bases. The germline V gene has CDR1 SGHTA and CDR2 FQGNSA. With V trimmed by 3 bases and J by 6 bases, 7 bases remained unmatched. CDR3 length equals 16 residues. Here the CDR3 reads CASSLFPGQGYEKLFF. The CDR3 DNA is TGTGCCAGCAGCTTGTTCCCGGGACAGGGGTATGAAAAACTGTTTTTT.

The rearrangement joins TRBV30 to TRBJ1-1; 7 positions agree with TRBD1. Trimming took 6 bases from V and 5 from J; bases not matched to a gene: 6. The CDR3 contains 12 residues. CDR1 and CDR2 from the germline V gene are GTSNPN and SVGIG (reference sequence). The CDR3 is CACHRGATEAFF. In nucleotides, the CDR3 is TGTGCCTGTCACAGGGGAGCTACTGAAGCTTTCTTT.

The rearrangement uses TRBV7-2 and TRBJ1-6; 7 bases agree with TRBD1. J lost 1 base, V lost 3 bases, and 9 bases had no gene match. CDR1 and CDR2 (germline): SGHTA, FQGNSA. The CDR3 runs to 18 residues. The CDR3 DNA reads TGTGCCAGCAGCTTTGCGACAGGGCGGTTTTCCTATAATTCACCCCTCCACTTT. Its translation is CASSFATGRFSYNSPLHF.

The CDR3 reads CASSEFGTGSYEQYF. DNA for the CDR3: TGTGCCAGCAGTGAATTTGGGACAGGGTCCTACGAGCAGTACTTC. This rearrangement joins TRBV2 to TRBJ2-7; 9 bases are a match to TRBD1. The CDR3 totals 15 residues. V lost 2 bases, J lost 1 base, and 3 bases stayed unmatched. CDR1 is SNHLY, CDR2 FYNNEI, per germline.

This chain uses TRBV19 with TRBJ1-5, with D unclear. Germline CDR1 and CDR2: LNHDA and SQIVND (reference sequence). V lost 5 bases and J lost 5, with 10 bases in between. There are 13 residues in the CDR3. CDR3: CASSSFKDQPQHF. CDR3 coding DNA: TGTGCCAGTAGTTCTTTCAAGGATCAGCCCCAGCATTTT.

The rearrangement joins TRBV11-3 to TRBJ2-1; TRBD1 agrees at 9 bases. CDR1 SGHNT and CDR2 YENEEA come from the germline V gene. The CDR3 is 15 amino acids. J gave up 3 bases and V 1 base, and 1 base lay outside the gene matches. As DNA, the CDR3 is TGTGCCAGCAGCTTAGGGACAGGGGACTACAATGAGCAGTTCTTC. It is translated as CASSLGTGDYNEQFF.

The chain has TRBV7-6 and TRBJ1-2; 8 bases match TRBD1. The germline V gene encodes CDR1 SGHVS and CDR2 FNYEAQ. After removal of 3 bases from V and 6 bases from J, the junction contained 3 bases not matched to a gene. This CDR3 region has 13 residues. In DNA form, the CDR3 reads TGTGCCAGCAGCTTGTACAGGGGGGATGGCTACACCTTC. This translates into CASSLYRGDGYTF.

As regards this clone: Within the sample, other DNA sequences also encode this same CDR3. The chain recombines TRBV2 with TRBJ1-5; 8 bases are shared with TRBD1. The germline V gene has CDR1 SNHLY and CDR2 FYNNEI. The CDR3 extends over 15 amino acids. The J segment lost 3 bases and the V segment lost 4 bases, leaving 5 bases of the junction unmatched. This CDR3 reads CASSAGTGNNQPQHF. In DNA form, the CDR3 reads TGTGCCAGCAGTGCCGGGACAGGCAACAATCAGCCCCAGCATTTT. Complete variable domain (other parts from reference TRBV2 and TRBJ1-5): EPEVTQTPSHQVTQMGQEVILRCVPISNHLYFYWYRQILGQKVEFLVSFYNNEISEKSEIFDDQFSVERPDGSNFTLKIRSTKLEDSAMYFCASSAGTGNNQPQHFGDGTRLSIL.

The chain links TRBV7-2 to TRBJ2-1, with 7 bases fitting TRBD1. The CDR3 extends over 15 amino acids. The V and J ends lost 5 bases and 4 bases, in that order; junction bases with no gene match: 8. Germline CDR1 is SGHTA and CDR2 is FQGNSA. The CDR3 reads CASSTSGQTYNEQFF. CDR3 DNA sequence: TGTGCCAGCAGCACTTCGGGACAGACTTACAATGAGCAGTTCTTC.

V and J are TRBV15 and TRBJ1-3, with D uncertain. Germline CDR1 is LNHNV and CDR2 is YYDKDF (reference sequence). The CDR3 extends over 15 amino acids. Deletions cut 5 bases from V and 0 bases from J, with 11 bases between. Written as DNA, the CDR3 is TGTGCCACCAGCGTCAGCAGCCTCTCTGGAAACACCATATATTTT. The encoded protein is CATSVSSLSGNTIYF.

The rearrangement joins TRBV5-1 to TRBJ2-7; possibly TRBD2 for D (6 bases). The CDR3 covers 15 residues. CDR1 is SGHRS and CDR2 is YFSETQ in the germline V gene. V gave up 4 bases and J gave up 2 bases, with 16 bases separating them. The CDR3 sequence: CASSPRDFNTYEQYF. DNA of the CDR3: TGCGCCAGCAGCCCCCGGGACTTCAACACCTACGAGCAGTACTTC. The full variable domain, completed using reference TRBV5-1 and TRBJ2-7, is KAGVTQTPRYLIKTRGQQVTLSCSPISGHRSVSWYQQTPGQGLQFLFEYFSETQRNKGNFPGRFSGRQFSNSRSEMNVSTLELGDSALYLCASSPRDFNTYEQYFGPGTRLTVT.